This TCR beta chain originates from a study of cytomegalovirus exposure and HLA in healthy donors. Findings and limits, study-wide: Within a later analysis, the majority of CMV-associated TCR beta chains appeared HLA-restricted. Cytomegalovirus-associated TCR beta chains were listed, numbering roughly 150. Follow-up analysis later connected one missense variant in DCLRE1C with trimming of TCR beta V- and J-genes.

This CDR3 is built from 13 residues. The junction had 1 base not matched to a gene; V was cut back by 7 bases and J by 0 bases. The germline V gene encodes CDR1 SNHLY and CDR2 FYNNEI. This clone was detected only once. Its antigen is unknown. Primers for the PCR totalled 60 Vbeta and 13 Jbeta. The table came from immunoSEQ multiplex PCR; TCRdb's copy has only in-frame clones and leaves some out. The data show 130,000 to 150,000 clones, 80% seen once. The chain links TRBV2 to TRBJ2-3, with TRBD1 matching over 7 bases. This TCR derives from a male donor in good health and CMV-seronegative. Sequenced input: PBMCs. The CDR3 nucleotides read TGTGCCAGCAAGGGGGCTAGCACAGATACGCAGTATTTT. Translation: CASKGASTDTQYF.